These 21 T cell receptor beta chains were sequenced from one sample in a study of neurological immune-mediated disorders. TCRdb recomputed calls from the 5' RACE reads with MiXCR, one row per CDR3 protein. The sample lists over 65,000 distinct CDR3 sequences, about 9% occurring once. Sequences were obtained from PBMCs. The receptors were sampled from a man aged 50-59 years in good health.

In this sample, this clonotype turned up many times. The genes are TRBV7-9 and TRBJ2-3; a possible D gene is TRBD1 (6 bases). This CDR3 comprises 13 residues. Germline-derived CDR1 and CDR2 are SEHNR and FQNEAQ (reference sequence). The V and J ends lost 5 bases and 3 bases respectively, with 9 bases between them. This chain's CDR3 is CASSSQGTDTQYF. The DNA of the CDR3 is TGTGCCAGCAGCAGTCAGGGGACAGATACGCAGTATTTT.

This clonotype was seen many times. This rearrangement joins TRBV28 to TRBJ2-1; D gene unclear. Germline-derived CDR1 and CDR2 are MDHEN and SYDVKM. Trimming pared 2 bases from V and 0 bases from J, leaving 5 bases between. This CDR3 spans 14 amino acids. Here the CDR3 reads CASSLLNSYNEQFF. The CDR3 nucleotides read TGTGCCAGCAGTTTACTAAACTCCTACAATGAGCAGTTCTTC.

There are a few counts of this clonotype. V is TRBV7-2 and J is TRBJ2-3; D may be TRBD2 (6 bases). There are 13 residues in the CDR3. The germline gives CDR1 SGHTA, CDR2 FQGNSA. V was cut by 8 bases and J by 2 bases, with 11 bases left in between. The CDR3 reads CASRSGPTDTQYF. DNA of the CDR3: TGTGCCAGCCGTAGCGGACCCACAGATACGCAGTATTTT.

This clonotype has a count of ten or more. V is TRBV5-6 and J is TRBJ1-2; D possibly corresponds to TRBD1 (5 bases). CDR1 and CDR2 (germline): SGHDT, YYEEEE. The V gene lost 7 bases and the J gene lost 1 base, with 11 bases spanning the gap. CDR3 size: 13 residues. The CDR3, as DNA: TGTGCCAGCTCGGGACGGATTAACTATGGCTACACCTTC. As protein: CASSGRINYGYTF.

This clonotype was seen repeatedly, ten times or more. This chain links TRBV7-2 with TRBJ2-3, with D unresolved. The CDR3 runs to 17 residues. Germline-derived CDR1 and CDR2 are SGHTA and FQGNSA. Trimming pared 1 base from V and 2 bases from J, leaving 16 bases between. The CDR3 DNA reads TGTGCCAGCAGCTTAGTCGGACCCACACGTTACACAGATACGCAGTATTTT. Encoded protein: CASSLVGPTRYTDTQYF.

This clonotype was detected many times. The chain links TRBV7-3 to TRBJ2-1, with 9 bases that match TRBD2. The trim removed 4 bases at V and 4 bases at J, leaving 11 bases unmatched. CDR3 length: 17 residues. From germline, CDR1 is SGHTA and CDR2 FQGTGA. The CDR3 region is CASSSTPRTSVYNEQFF. DNA of the CDR3: TGTGCCAGCAGCTCGACTCCGCGGACTAGCGTATACAATGAGCAGTTCTTC.

The table lists this clonotype with a few counts. The V gene is TRBV12-3 or TRBV12-4, the J gene TRBJ2-1; D may be TRBD1 or TRBD2 (5 bases each). Deletions cut 6 bases from V and 4 bases from J, with 13 bases between. This CDR3 comprises 14 residues. The CDR3: CASSPGTFYNEQFF. CDR3 bases: TGTGCCAGCAGCCCAGGGACGTTTTACAATGAGCAGTTCTTC.

As to this clonotype: The germline gene is not matched at one end of the junction; a read error may be the cause. The chain links TRBV11-2 to TRBJ1-5, with D maybe TRBD1 (5 bases). The CDR3 has 13 residues. In germline, CDR1 is SGHAT, CDR2 FQNNGV. CDR3 loop: CASSVSDNQPRHF. For the CDR3, the DNA is TGTGCCAGCAGCGTCTCGGACAATCAACCCCGGCATTTT. Combining the CDR3 with reference TRBV11-2 and TRBJ1-5 gives the whole variable domain EAGVAQSPRYKIIEKRQSVAFWCNPISGHATLYWYQQILGQGPKLLIQFQNNGVVDDSQLPKDRFSAERLKGVDSTLKIQPAKLEDSAVYLCASSVSDNQPRHFGDGTRLSIL.

At least ten counts were recorded for this clonotype. This chain joins TRBV29-1 and TRBJ1-1; 8 bases align to TRBD1. Germline V gene sequence: CDR1 SQVTM, CDR2 ANQGSEA. The CDR3 totals 11 residues. V shed 7 bases, J shed 11 bases, and the junction held 9 bases outside the gene matches. CDR3 region: CSGRQGTAAFF. The CDR3 coding sequence is TGCAGCGGACGACAGGGGACAGCCGCTTTCTTT.

Details on this clonotype: It may be a read error: a sequence one base away is much more abundant. The rearrangement joins TRBV21-1 to TRBJ1-4. TRBV21-1 is an annotated pseudogene. The CDR3 consists of 14 residues. The CDR3 is CVSSKVFGYEKLFF. DNA of the CDR3: TGTGTCAGCAGCAAAGTATTCGGATATGAAAAACTGTTTTTT.

This clonotype has at least ten counts. The chain uses TRBV5-5 and TRBJ2-7; maybe TRBD1 (6 bases). Germline-derived CDR1 and CDR2 are SGHKS and YYEKEE (reference sequence). V was clipped by 4 bases and J by 3 bases, with 14 bases between them. The CDR3 is made up of 14 amino acids. The CDR3 region has the DNA TGTGCCAGCAGCAGGGGGACCCAGATCTACGAGCAGTACTTC. This sequence encodes CASSRGTQIYEQYF.

This clonotype was picked up many times. The chain couples TRBV28 to TRBJ1-1; TRBD1 is a possible D gene (6 bases). In germline, CDR1 is MDHEN, CDR2 SYDVKM. Trimming shortened V by 6 bases and J by 2 bases, and 13 bases separated the two germline ends. The CDR3 contains 14 residues. The CDR3 sequence is CASRAQGPNTEAFF. The CDR3 DNA sequence: TGTGCCAGCAGAGCCCAGGGGCCTAACACTGAAGCTTTCTTT.

In this sample, this clonotype turned up many times. The chain couples TRBV4-3 to TRBJ2-7, with D possibly called TRBD1 or TRBD2 (5 bases each). V was pared by 1 base and J by 5 bases, with 18 bases between. The CDR3 has 16 residues. From germline, CDR1 is LGHNA and CDR2 YSLEER. CDR3 nucleotides: TGCGCCAGCAGCCAAGGTTCTATCGGGGCGAGTGACGAGCAGTACTTC. It is translated as CASSQGSIGASDEQYF.

The table lists this clonotype with many counts. The chain is built from TRBV20-1 and TRBJ2-1; 9 positions match TRBD2. The CDR3 is made up of 15 amino acids. V dropped 3 bases and J dropped 7; count of bases not matched to a gene: 10. Germline lookup yields CDR1 DFQATT and CDR2 SNEGSKA (reference sequence). This chain's CDR3 is CSARNRLAGLNEQFF. CDR3 nucleotides: TGCAGTGCTAGGAATCGGCTAGCGGGGTTAAATGAGCAGTTCTTC.

In its sample, this clonotype was seen many times. The chain has TRBV3-1 and TRBJ2-7, with 7 positions matching TRBD2. J lost 7 bases, V lost 1 base, and 10 bases had no gene match. Germline CDR1 LGHDT, CDR2 YNNKEL (reference sequence). CDR3 length: 15 residues. The DNA for the CDR3 is TGTGCCAGCAGCCAAGGCTTTGATCGAGCGGGGGAGCAGTACTTC. Its protein product is CASSQGFDRAGEQYF.

There are many counts of this clonotype. The chain combines TRBV24-1 with TRBJ2-1; D not certain. Germline CDR1 KGHDR, CDR2 SFDVKD. This CDR3 contains 14 residues. V was shortened by 1 base and J by 6 bases, with 9 bases between the two germline ends. The chain's CDR3 is CATSDFIGPNEQFF. For the CDR3, the DNA is TGTGCCACCAGTGATTTTATTGGCCCCAATGAGCAGTTCTTC.

The genes are TRBV11-3 and TRBJ2-2; either TRBD1 or TRBD2 may supply D (5 bases each). Germline CDR1 reads SGHNT; CDR2 reads YENEEA. CDR3 length: 16 residues. V lost 3 bases and J lost 0, with 11 bases in between. The CDR3 is CASSLGDYANTGELFF. The CDR3 coding sequence is TGTGCCAGCAGCTTGGGGGATTACGCGAACACCGGGGAGCTGTTTTTT.

This clonotype occurred many times. J is TRBJ2-5 and V is TRBV29-1, with TRBD2 matching over 14 bases. Germline CDR1 is SQVTM and CDR2 is ANQGSEA. The CDR3 loop spans 15 amino acids. The CDR3 loop reads CSEPGLAGVLETQYF. The CDR3 region has the DNA TGCAGTGAACCGGGACTAGCGGGAGTTTTAGAGACCCAGTACTTC.

This clonotype came up many times. V gene TRBV28 combines with J gene TRBJ2-7; tentative D call: TRBD2 (5 bases). Germline CDR1 and CDR2: MDHEN and SYDVKM. V was cut by 2 bases and J by 0 bases, with 11 bases left in between. This CDR3 has 15 residues. The CDR3: CASSLEGSYSYEQYF. CDR3 nucleotide sequence: TGTGCCAGCAGTTTAGAGGGATCCTACTCCTACGAGCAGTACTTC.

This clonotype was counted ten times or more. The DNA for the CDR3 is TGCGCCAGCAGCGAGCTAGCGGGGGGTAGCACAGATACGCAGTATTTT. This sequence encodes CASSELAGGSTDTQYF. This chain connects TRBV5-1 to TRBJ2-3; TRBD2 agrees at 11 bases. The CDR3 consists of 16 residues. Germline lookup yields CDR1 SGHRS and CDR2 YFSETQ. V dropped 4 bases and J dropped 0; count of bases not matched to a gene: 4.

There are many counts of this clonotype. The chain links TRBV25-1 to TRBJ2-5; D uncertain. The germline gives CDR1 MGHDK, CDR2 SYGVNS. V lost 4 bases and J 2 bases, leaving 8 bases between the germline ends. The CDR3 covers 13 residues. CDR3: CASSVVSQETQYF. The DNA of the CDR3 is TGTGCCAGCAGTGTGGTCAGTCAAGAGACCCAGTACTTC.